This T cell receptor beta chain comes out of a study of cytomegalovirus exposure and HLA in healthy donors. The study, taken as a whole, reports: The majority of TCR sequences were rare, yet some public TCRs appeared in many donors. One variant, a missense change in DCLRE1C, was linked in a later analysis to TCR beta V- and J-gene trimming. Reportedly, cytomegalovirus status was diagnosed with high sensitivity and specificity.

This CDR3 is built from 13 residues. Germline V gene data show CDR1 as GTSNPN and CDR2 as SVGIG (reference sequence). Primers included in the PCR were 60 Vbeta and 13 Jbeta primers. Study processing details: Later, an analysis found approximately 80 million unique TCR beta chains, and approximately 10 million of these were shared. This table comes from immunoSEQ multiplex PCR, and its TCRdb copy is limited to in-frame clones, with some not included. V, J and clone size are taken as reported in that table, and D and trimming were inferred from the DNA itself. The sample spans 65,000 to 90,000 clones; the ten largest clones claim 2% to 2.5%. As regards this clone: Its specificity is not known. A junction end diverges from the germline sequence, so it may reflect a read error.

Sequencing input: PBMCs. The rearrangement uses TRBV30 and TRBJ1-1, with unresolved D. The source of this sequence is a female donor in good health and CMV-seropositive. The CDR3 sequence: CAWSVLDDTEDFF. The CDR3 DNA follows: TGTGCCTGGAGTGTACTGGATGACACTGAAGATTTCTTT.